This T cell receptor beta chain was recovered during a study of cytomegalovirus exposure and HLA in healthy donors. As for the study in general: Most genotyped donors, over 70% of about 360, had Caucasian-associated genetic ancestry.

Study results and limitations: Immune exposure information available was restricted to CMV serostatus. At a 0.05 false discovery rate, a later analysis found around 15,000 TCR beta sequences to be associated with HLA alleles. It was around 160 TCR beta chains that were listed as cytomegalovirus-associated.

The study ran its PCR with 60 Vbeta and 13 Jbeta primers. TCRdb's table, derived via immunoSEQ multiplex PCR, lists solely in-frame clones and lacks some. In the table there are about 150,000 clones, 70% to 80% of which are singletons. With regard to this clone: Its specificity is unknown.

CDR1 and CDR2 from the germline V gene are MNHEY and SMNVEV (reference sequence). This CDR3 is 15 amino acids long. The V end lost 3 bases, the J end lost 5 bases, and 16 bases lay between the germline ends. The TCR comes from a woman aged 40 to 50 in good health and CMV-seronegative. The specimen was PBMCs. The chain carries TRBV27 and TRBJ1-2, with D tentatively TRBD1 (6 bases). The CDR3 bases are TGTGCCAGCAGTTTGCAAAGGGGGAGGGGGTATGGCTACACCTTC. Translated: CASSLQRGRGYGYTF.